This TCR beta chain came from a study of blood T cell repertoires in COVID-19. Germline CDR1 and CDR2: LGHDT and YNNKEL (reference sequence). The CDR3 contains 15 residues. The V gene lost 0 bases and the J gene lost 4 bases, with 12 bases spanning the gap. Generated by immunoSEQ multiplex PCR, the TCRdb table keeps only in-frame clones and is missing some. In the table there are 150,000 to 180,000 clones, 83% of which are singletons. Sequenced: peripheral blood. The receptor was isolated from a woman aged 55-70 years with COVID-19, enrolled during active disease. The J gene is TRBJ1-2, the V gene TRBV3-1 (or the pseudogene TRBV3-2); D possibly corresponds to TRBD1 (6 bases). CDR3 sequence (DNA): TGTGCCAGCAGCCAAGATCCGGGACAAGTCTATGGCTACACCTTC. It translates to CASSQDPGQVYGYTF.